This T cell receptor beta chain was observed in a study of cytomegalovirus exposure and HLA in healthy donors. Turning to the study itself: Falling in the Caucasian-associated ancestry cluster were about 80% of 398 genotyped donors. Study-wide results and limits: Certain sequence variants were highly shared and formed a cluster, and this cluster was likely a sequencing artifact.

It was with 60 Vbeta and 13 Jbeta primers that the PCR ran. The repertoire was sequenced with immunoSEQ multiplex PCR; TCRdb's copy has only in-frame clones and lacks some. The sample shows about 90,000 clones, 70% to 75% of them seen only once. Donors likely had unrecorded immune exposures despite being nominally healthy when sampled. Notes on this clone: Antigen specificity is unknown. A junction end diverges from the germline sequence, so it may reflect a read error. This CDR3 is also generated by other DNA sequences in the sample.

Germline lookup yields CDR1 LGHNA and CDR2 YSLEER. This CDR3 has 14 amino acids. Sequenced sample: PBMCs. V gene TRBV4-3 combines with J gene TRBJ1-6; a weak D match, TRBD1 (6 bases). The receptor was isolated from a woman under 30 in good health and CMV-seropositive. CDR3: CASSQGRGNSPLHF. The CDR3 nucleotides read TGCGCCAGCAGCCAAGGCAGGGGTAACTCACCCCTCCACTTC.